Following are 32 T cell receptor beta chains from one sample sequenced in a study of type 1 regulatory T cells. These receptors' antigens are unknown. TCRdb redid the calling of the reads with MiXCR, one entry per CDR3 protein. The data hold under 85,000 distinct CDR3 sequences, with almost 50% observed a single time. Sequenced material: cultured non-Tr1 T cells, either the whole culture or a sorted T cell fraction (not recorded which). The receptor set was obtained from a human donor in good health.

Only one count was recorded for this clonotype. V gene TRBV7-9 combines with J gene TRBJ2-7; tentatively, D is TRBD1 (6 bases). With 3 bases removed from V and 6 bases from J, the gap between germline ends came to 9 bases. Per the germline V gene, CDR1 is SEHNR and CDR2 is FQNEAQ (reference sequence). This CDR3 is built from 12 residues. The CDR3 nucleotides are TGTGCCAGCAGCTTCACAGGGACCGAGCAGTACTTC. Translation gives CASSFTGTEQYF.

V and J are TRBV6-1 and TRBJ2-7; the D is unclear. CDR3 size: 16 residues. The germline V gene has CDR1 MNHNS and CDR2 SASEGT. V lost 3 bases and J lost 0, with 15 bases in between. The CDR3 loop reads CASSDHSARRSYEQYF. CDR3 DNA sequence: TGTGCCAGCAGTGACCACTCAGCGAGGCGCTCCTACGAGCAGTACTTC.

This chain links TRBV20-1 with TRBJ2-6; a possible D gene is TRBD2 (7 bases). Per the germline V gene, CDR1 is DFQATT and CDR2 is SNEGSKA (reference sequence). The CDR3 loop spans 15 amino acids. V dropped 6 bases and J dropped 2 bases, with 14 bases sitting between them. The CDR3 protein is CSARPGGPGANVLTF. For the CDR3, the DNA is TGCAGTGCGAGGCCCGGGGGGCCTGGGGCCAACGTCCTGACTTTC.

This chain connects TRBV12-3 or TRBV12-4 to TRBJ2-3; 12 bases line up with TRBD2. This CDR3 is 17 amino acids long. V shed 6 bases and J 4 bases; nucleotides not matched to a gene: 11. Written as DNA, the CDR3 is TGTGCCAGCAGCGGGCGGCCTAGCGGGGGGGGTGCAGATACGCAGTATTTT. It is translated as CASSGRPSGGGADTQYF.

The rearrangement links TRBV20-1 to TRBJ2-5; TRBD1 aligns across 8 bases. V lost 0 bases, J lost 3 bases, and 9 bases stayed unmatched. CDR3 length equals 16 residues. CDR1 and CDR2 from the germline V gene are DFQATT and SNEGSKA (reference sequence). DNA for the CDR3: TGCAGTGCTAGAGATCCTGGGACAGGCCCTAAAGAGACCCAGTACTTC. Its protein product is CSARDPGTGPKETQYF.

The chain recombines TRBV11-2 with TRBJ1-6; no clear D. Trimming cost V 1 base and J 6 bases, with 13 bases left between them. The CDR3 has 16 amino acids. Germline V gives CDR1 SGHAT, CDR2 FQNNGV. Here the CDR3 DNA reads TGTGCCAGCAGCTTAGGCTGGGCGGGGTTTAATTCACCCCTCCACTTT. It specifies CASSLGWAGFNSPLHF. Variable domain in full (rest from reference TRBV11-2 and TRBJ1-6): EAGVAQSPRYKIIEKRQSVAFWCNPISGHATLYWYQQILGQGPKLLIQFQNNGVVDDSQLPKDRFSAERLKGVDSTLKIQPAKLEDSAVYLCASSLGWAGFNSPLHFGNGTRLTVT.

V is TRBV12-3 or TRBV12-4 and J is TRBJ1-1; possibly TRBD1 for D (5 bases). Trimming removed 6 bases from V and 1 base from J, with 18 bases in between. The CDR3 contains 16 residues. CDR3 sequence: CASSHTGGGRNTEAFF. Here the CDR3 DNA reads TGTGCCAGCAGCCATACTGGGGGAGGGAGGAACACTGAAGCTTTCTTT.

V and J are TRBV7-9 and TRBJ1-3; D not resolved. The CDR3 spans 14 residues. Germline loops: CDR1 SEHNR, CDR2 FQNEAQ (reference sequence). The CDR3 protein is CAGGRASSGNTIYF. CDR3 in DNA: TGTGCAGGCGGGAGGGCAAGCTCTGGAAACACCATATATTTT.

The CDR3 DNA follows: TGTGCCACCAGTGACGGGCAGTTGGGTGAGCAGTTCTTC. It yields the protein CATSDGQLGEQFF. The chain is built from TRBV24-1 and TRBJ2-1; no clear D gene. Germline loops: CDR1 KGHDR, CDR2 SFDVKD. The CDR3 spans 13 residues. V was pared by 4 bases and J by 9 bases, with 12 bases between.

V usage is TRBV5-5 and J usage is TRBJ2-2, with a weak D call TRBD2 (5 bases). The CDR3 is 16 residues long. Germline CDR1 reads SGHKS; CDR2 reads YYEKEE (reference sequence). V was pared by 4 bases and J by 6 bases, with 19 bases between. The DNA for the CDR3 is TGTGCCAGCAGCCTTAGACCCGCCGGGGTGGCCGGGGAGCTGTTTTTT. This encodes CASSLRPAGVAGELFF.

J is TRBJ2-7 and V is TRBV2; D possibly corresponds to TRBD1 (6 bases). CDR1 is SNHLY, CDR2 FYNNEI, per germline. Trimming left V 3 bases short and J 0 bases short, with 21 bases between. The CDR3 runs 18 residues. The CDR3 bases are TGTGCCAGCAGTGACGATATATTCGGACAGAAGAACTCCTACGAGCAGTACTTC. This gives the protein CASSDDIFGQKNSYEQYF.

The sample holds a few counts of this clonotype. The chain has TRBV10-1 and TRBJ2-3, with D perhaps matching TRBD2 (5 bases). The length of the CDR3 is 19 residues. Trimming removed 3 bases from V and 1 base from J, with 23 bases in between. Germline V gene data show CDR1 as WNHNN and CDR2 as SYGVQD (reference sequence). The CDR3 loop is CASSDQFSSSGRGTDTQYF. In DNA form, the CDR3 reads TGCGCCAGCAGTGACCAGTTCAGCTCCAGCGGTAGGGGCACAGATACGCAGTATTTT.

V is TRBV4-1 and J is TRBJ2-1; D is perhaps TRBD1 (6 bases). Trimming left V 4 bases short and J 5 bases short, with 12 bases between. The CDR3 is 14 amino acids. Germline CDR1 is MGHRA and CDR2 is YSYEKL. Written as DNA, the CDR3 is TGCGCCAGCAGCCGGCAACAGGGACACAATGAGCAGTTCTTC. Protein sequence: CASSRQQGHNEQFF.

This sequence joins TRBV6-1 and TRBJ1-5; unclear D gene. Germline V gene data show CDR1 as MNHNS and CDR2 as SASEGT. V lost 3 bases, J lost 3 bases, and 9 bases lay in between. The CDR3 totals 14 residues. CDR3 protein: CASSDGRNNQPQHF. CDR3 nucleotide sequence: TGTGCCAGCAGTGATGGGAGGAACAATCAGCCCCAGCATTTT.

CDR3 amino acids: CASSWEARETQYF. DNA of the CDR3: TGTGCCAGCAGTTGGGAGGCCCGAGAGACCCAGTACTTC. The rearrangement uses TRBV12-3 or TRBV12-4 and TRBJ2-5; D perhaps matches TRBD2 (6 bases). V was cut by 4 bases and J by 4 bases, with 10 bases left in between. The CDR3 length is 13 residues.

The rearrangement links TRBV5-1 to TRBJ1-4; TRBD1 is a possible D gene (5 bases). V lost 4 bases and J lost 8, with 15 bases in between. This CDR3 is built from 14 residues. Germline V lookup: CDR1 SGHRS, CDR2 YFSETQ. DNA of the CDR3: TGCGCCAGCAGCACAGGACTGGGTCACGAAAAACTGTTTTTT. Its translation is CASSTGLGHEKLFF.

The chain combines TRBV3-1 with TRBJ1-6, with a possible D match to TRBD1 (6 bases). V lost 5 bases, J lost 10 bases, and 12 bases lay in between. Germline CDR1 LGHDT, CDR2 YNNKEL (reference sequence). The CDR3 contains 13 residues. The CDR3 region has the DNA TGTGCCAGCAGCAACAGGGTTTACTCACCCCTCCACTTT. It specifies CASSNRVYSPLHF.

This clonotype appeared a few times. The V call is TRBV20-1, the J call TRBJ2-7, with TRBD2 matching over 8 bases. The CDR3 contains 15 residues. J lost 7 bases, V lost 3 bases, and 14 bases had no gene match. The V gene's germline CDR1 is DFQATT and CDR2 SNEGSKA (reference sequence). DNA for the CDR3: TGCAGTGCTAGTATATCCACTAGCGGCCTCTCGGAGCAGTACTTC. Protein product: CSASISTSGLSEQYF.

As for this clonotype: As the CDR3 is not closed by the conserved phenylalanine or tryptophan, this likely results from a read error. The chain employs TRBV11-2 and TRBJ2-1, with 7 bases identical to TRBD2. Germline V lookup: CDR1 SGHAT, CDR2 FQNNGV. Trimming removed 4 bases from V and 6 bases from J; junction bases left unmatched: 3. This CDR3 is built from 13 residues. Written as DNA, the CDR3 is TGTGCCAGCAGCTGGGGGGGGGGCAATGAGCAGTTCCTC. Translation: CASSWGGGNEQFL.

The CDR3 is CASSLAGDPYNEQFF. The CDR3, as DNA: TGTGCCAGCAGCTTAGCGGGGGACCCATACAATGAGCAGTTCTTC. The chain uses TRBV11-2 and TRBJ2-1; weak D call: TRBD2 (6 bases). The germline V gene encodes CDR1 SGHAT and CDR2 FQNNGV. The CDR3 has 15 amino acids. Trimming pared 1 base from V and 4 bases from J, leaving 11 bases between.

This clonotype was detected once. V usage is TRBV4-1 and J usage is TRBJ2-1; 8 bases are shared with TRBD2. CDR1 MGHRA and CDR2 YSYEKL come from the germline V gene. With V trimmed by 2 bases and J by 7 bases, 10 bases remained unmatched. This CDR3 is built from 16 residues. The CDR3 DNA is TGCGCCAGCAGCCAAAGCGCAATAGCGGGGAGGAATGAGCAGTTCTTC. Protein: CASSQSAIAGRNEQFF.

By share, this clonotype ranks as medium-sized. At one of its ends the junction is not consistent with the germline gene, which may arise from a read error. V gene TRBV11-1 combines with J gene TRBJ2-3; D is ambiguous. In germline, CDR1 is SGHAT, CDR2 FQDESV (reference sequence). The CDR3 consists of 12 residues. The CDR3 region is CASSYSTDTQYF. CDR3 nucleotide sequence: TGTGCCAGCAGCTATAGCACCGATACGCAGTATTTT.

The CDR3 region is CSARERGPQETQYF. Here the CDR3 DNA reads TGCAGTGCTAGAGAGCGGGGGCCCCAAGAGACCCAGTACTTC. The rearrangement joins TRBV20-1 to TRBJ2-5, with D possibly TRBD2 on 7 matching bases. This CDR3 has 14 residues. The V gene's germline CDR1 is DFQATT and CDR2 SNEGSKA (reference sequence). The V gene lost 0 bases and the J gene lost 1 base, with 9 bases spanning the gap.

Notes on this clonotype: A clone one base away is much larger, so this may be a read error. This chain uses TRBV19 with TRBJ2-7; 10 bases are a match to TRBD1. With V trimmed by 4 bases and J by 5 bases, 5 bases remained unmatched. Germline V CDR1 and CDR2: LNHDA, SQIVND (reference sequence). The CDR3 runs 14 residues. DNA for the CDR3: TGTGCCAGTAGTAACCGGGACAGGGGCAACGAGCAGTACTTC. It specifies CASSNRDRGNEQYF.

The chain uses TRBV2 and TRBJ2-7; 8 bases map to TRBD2. This CDR3 is 15 amino acids long. V shed 5 bases, J shed 1 base, and the junction held 7 bases outside the gene matches. CDR1 and CDR2 (germline): SNHLY, FYNNEI. CDR3 sequence reads: CASSFGLAESYEQYF. CDR3 DNA sequence: TGTGCCAGCAGTTTCGGACTAGCCGAATCCTACGAGCAGTACTTC.

This chain joins TRBV10-3 and TRBJ1-1, with D tentatively TRBD1 (5 bases). Germline V gene sequence: CDR1 ENHRY, CDR2 SYGVKD. The CDR3 contains 12 residues. V gave up 0 bases and J gave up 11 bases, with 10 bases separating them. CDR3 sequence: CAISESGQWAFF. The DNA for the CDR3 is TGTGCCATCAGTGAGTCGGGGCAGTGGGCTTTCTTT.

This clonotype has a handful of counts. V usage is TRBV18 and J usage is TRBJ1-6; unclear D gene. V shed 5 bases and J shed 7 bases, with 12 bases lying between them. The germline CDR1 and CDR2 sequences are KGHSH and LQKENI. The CDR3 has 14 amino acids. Here the CDR3 DNA reads TGTGCCAGCTCAGGAGAAGCGGTCAATTCACCCCTCCACTTT. Amino acids: CASSGEAVNSPLHF.

The chain is built from TRBV28 and TRBJ1-4; 7 bases line up with TRBD1. Germline V lookup: CDR1 MDHEN, CDR2 SYDVKM. V lost 5 bases, J lost 8 bases, and 14 bases stayed unmatched. This CDR3 has 16 residues. CDR3 sequence: CASSPDRVRLREKLFF. CDR3 DNA: TGTGCCAGCAGTCCCGACAGGGTGAGGCTGCGGGAAAAACTGTTTTTT.

The table lists this clonotype with many counts. The V call is TRBV10-3, the J call TRBJ2-1; D remains ambiguous. Germline V gives CDR1 ENHRY, CDR2 SYGVKD. Trimming stripped 3 bases from V and 5 bases from J, with 5 bases between. This CDR3 spans 12 amino acids. CDR3 nucleotides: TGTGCCATCAGTGACCGCGACAATGAGCAGTTCTTC. As protein: CAISDRDNEQFF.

CDR3 nucleotides: TGTGCCTGTGGGGCGGGGGCTGGGGCGAACACTGAAGCTTTCTTT. Residues: CACGAGAGANTEAFF. This rearrangement joins TRBV10-3 to TRBJ1-1; D may be TRBD1 (6 bases). The germline V gene encodes CDR1 ENHRY and CDR2 SYGVKD. The CDR3 length is 15 residues. Trimming cost V 11 bases and J 1 base, with 20 bases left between them.

CDR3: CAWSPGLAGVEQYF. In DNA, the CDR3 is TGTGCCTGGAGTCCGGGACTAGCGGGGGTAGAGCAGTACTTC. The chain recombines TRBV30 with TRBJ2-7; 14 positions match TRBD2. The V and J ends lost 2 bases and 7 bases, in that order; junction bases with no gene match: 4. CDR1 is GTSNPN, CDR2 SVGIG, per germline (reference sequence). This CDR3 has 14 amino acids.

The chain combines TRBV5-6 with TRBJ2-1; 8 nucleotides match TRBD2. The germline gives CDR1 SGHDT, CDR2 YYEEEE. The CDR3 sequence is 17 residues long. Trimming cost V 1 base and J 6 bases; bases outside gene matches: 12. CDR3 region: CASSLLSVGGAFNEQFF. Written as DNA, the CDR3 is TGTGCCAGCAGCTTGTTATCGGTCGGGGGGGCCTTCAATGAGCAGTTCTTC.